Ten or more counts support the clone carrying this T cell receptor beta chain. Its target is unknown. The V end was cut by 7 bases, the J end by 2 bases, with 15 bases between. The CDR3 has 15 residues. Germline V gene sequence: CDR1 MNHEY, CDR2 SVGEGT. Unique molecular identifiers (one per individual cDNA molecule) were attached. TCRdb passed the 5' RACE reads through MiXCR, listing each CDR3 protein once. This table holds around 67,000 distinct CDR3 sequences, approximately 13% found once. This specimen comes from a study of early T cells in non-severe SARS-CoV-2 infection. About the study: Bulk RNA taken from unsorted whole blood was sequenced, leaving chains unpaired.

Study-wide results and caveats: Clonotype matching in VDJdb favored anti-spike CD8 responses and did not capture private and CD4 specificities.

The rearrangement links TRBV6-2 or TRBV6-3 to TRBJ2-1; the D gene could be TRBD1 or TRBD2 (5 bases each). The sample consisted of whole blood. The receptor was isolated from an adult who was a healthcare worker with PCR-confirmed SARS-CoV-2 infection or an uninfected control (not recorded which). The CDR3 region is CASTPSGTAYNEQFF. In DNA, the CDR3 is TGTGCCAGCACCCCCTCTGGGACCGCCTACAATGAGCAGTTCTTC.